This record concerns one TCR beta chain sequence. What it binds is not known. The data were obtained in a study of T cells in Graves' hyperthyroidism and ophthalmopathy. Points from the study as a whole: Most clonotypes expanded in thyroid above 0.001 were likewise present in blood.

The CDR3 is made up of 16 amino acids. Germline trimming cut 5 bases from V and 5 bases from J; bases unmatched to any gene: 8. It was considered stable Graves' hyperthyroidism when ophthalmopathy did not progress within 18 months. Newly diagnosed hyperthyroidism, duration under 2 months, in patients aged 18 to 65. Uncontrolled infection, other autoimmune disease, pregnancy or lactation excluded patients. TCR beta CDR3 sequences were amplified from RNA transcripts. HTBI primers were employed in a first-round RT-PCR of the TCR CDR3. TCRdb reprocessed the multiplex PCR reads with MiXCR, giving one entry per CDR3 protein. Of 550,000 to 800,000 distinct CDR3 sequences listed, approximately 15% are singletons.

The TCR comes from a man over 45 with Graves' hyperthyroidism. The sample taken for sequencing was blood. The chain links TRBV12-3 or TRBV12-4 to TRBJ1-5, with TRBD1 matching 11 bases. CDR3 residues: CASSNRDRGIYQPQHF. CDR3 nucleotides: TGTGCCAGCAGTAACCGGGACAGGGGGATCTATCAGCCCCAGCATTTT.